This entry lists 30 T cell receptor beta chains sequenced from one sample in a study of regulatory T cells in long-lasting Graves disease. Sample time point: newly diagnosed GD, antithyroid drugs for less than 3 months. Extracted RNA from PBMCs served as the source of the TCR library. CDR3 regions were amplified by Arm-PCR using iRepertoire HTBI primers to build TCR beta libraries. TCRdb processed the multiplex PCR reads anew with MiXCR; each CDR3 protein has one entry. The sample lists hundreds of thousands of distinct CDR3 sequences, roughly 13% occurring once. These same data were also listed under a study on T cells in Graves' hyperthyroidism and ophthalmopathy.

The starting material was peripheral blood mononuclear cells (PBMCs), obtained at new diagnosis, from a patient treated with antithyroid drugs. The receptors derive from a man between 25 and 39 years old with Graves disease.

As for this clonotype: A much bigger clone sits one base away, suggesting this may be a read error. This sequence joins TRBV7-2 and TRBJ2-3; 8 bases match TRBD2. Germline CDR1 and CDR2: SGHTA and FQGNSA. The CDR3 consists of 18 residues. The V and J ends lost 5 bases and 2 bases, in that order; junction bases with no gene match: 15. The CDR3 here is CASSQALGLAGYTDTQYF. Written as DNA, the CDR3 is TGTGCCAGCAGCCAAGCCCTCGGGCTAGCGGGCTACACAGATACGCAGTATTTT.

There are many counts of this clonotype. J is TRBJ2-2 and V is TRBV27; perhaps TRBD2 as D (5 bases). The CDR3 is made up of 15 amino acids. In germline, CDR1 is MNHEY, CDR2 SMNVEV (reference sequence). The V gene lost 0 bases and the J gene lost 4 bases, with 9 bases spanning the gap. In nucleotides, the CDR3 is TGTGCCAGCAGTTTATCAGGAGGCGGCACCGGGGAGCTGTTTTTT. This codes for CASSLSGGGTGELFF.

The chain employs TRBV6-2 or TRBV6-3 and TRBJ1-1; D is perhaps TRBD1 (5 bases). Trimming took off 7 bases at V and 1 base at J, with 19 bases between the two ends. The CDR3 loop spans 16 amino acids. Looked up from germline, CDR1 is MNHEY and CDR2 is SVGEGT. CDR3 coding DNA: TGTGCCAGCACCGGGTCGGGGGGATTGGGGAACACTGAAGCTTTCTTT. Translating gives CASTGSGGLGNTEAFF.

In its sample, this clonotype was seen many times. V gene TRBV3-1 combines with J gene TRBJ1-1, with D perhaps matching TRBD1 (5 bases). The germline gives CDR1 LGHDT, CDR2 YNNKEL (reference sequence). The CDR3 is 15 residues long. V lost 0 bases to trimming and J lost 5 bases, with 13 bases between them. The CDR3 here is CASSQEGLPGTEAFF. The CDR3 DNA follows: TGTGCCAGCAGCCAAGAAGGCCTCCCAGGGACTGAAGCTTTCTTT.

This clonotype showed up just a few times. This chain uses TRBV7-9 with TRBJ1-4; possibly TRBD1 for D (5 bases). Germline lookup yields CDR1 SEHNR and CDR2 FQNEAQ (reference sequence). The V and J ends lost 2 bases and 2 bases respectively, with 12 bases between them. This CDR3 comprises 16 residues. The CDR3 here is CASSLQGSGTNEKLFF. The CDR3 DNA reads as TGTGCCAGCAGCTTACAGGGATCGGGGACTAATGAAAAACTGTTTTTT.

Ten or more counts support this clonotype. The genes are TRBV5-1 and TRBJ2-1; maybe TRBD2 (5 bases). Germline V CDR1 and CDR2: SGHRS, YFSETQ. CDR3 size: 17 residues. Between the trimmed V and J ends, which lost 0 bases and 8 bases, there was a span of 21 bases. The CDR3 DNA is TGCGCCAGCAGCTTGGCCAGGCTACTAGATACCGGCGATGAGCAGTTCTTC. Protein: CASSLARLLDTGDEQFF.

This clonotype was detected a few times. The chain couples TRBV30 to TRBJ2-7, with D unresolved. The length of the CDR3 is 13 residues. Germline loops: CDR1 GTSNPN, CDR2 SVGIG (reference sequence). V was clipped by 3 bases and J by 2 bases, with 11 bases between them. CDR3 region: CAWRFSGTYEQYF. The CDR3 DNA sequence: TGTGCCTGGAGATTCTCAGGCACCTACGAGCAGTACTTC.

This clonotype was seen a few times. The chain carries TRBV6-2 or TRBV6-3 and TRBJ2-2, with D unclear. The CDR3 length is 13 residues. The V gene's germline CDR1 is MNHEY and CDR2 SVGEGT. Trimming cost V 3 bases and J 4 bases, with 6 bases left between them. This CDR3 reads CASSYHRTGELFF. The DNA of the CDR3 is TGTGCCAGCAGTTATCACCGCACCGGGGAGCTGTTTTTT.

This clonotype came up many times. The rearrangement links TRBV24-1 to TRBJ1-1, with TRBD1 matching over 10 bases. Germline CDR1 reads KGHDR; CDR2 reads SFDVKD. Losses at the gene ends were 4 bases for V and 5 bases for J; bases not matched to a gene: 12. The CDR3 has 17 residues. CDR3 in amino acids: CATSDPSTGTGVTEAFF. The CDR3 bases are TGTGCCACCAGTGACCCAAGTACCGGGACAGGGGTAACTGAAGCTTTCTTT.

The table lists this clonotype with a few counts. The rearrangement links TRBV15 to TRBJ2-2; possible D gene TRBD1, 6 bases. This CDR3 region has 19 residues. From germline, CDR1 is LNHNV and CDR2 YYDKDF (reference sequence). V lost 2 bases to trimming and J lost 5 bases, with 24 bases between them. CDR3 in DNA: TGTGCCACCAGCAGAAGGAACAGGGTTGGGCTAGAATGGACCGGGGAGCTGTTTTTT. It translates to CATSRRNRVGLEWTGELFF.

In this sample, this clonotype turned up many times. This chain joins TRBV7-2 and TRBJ2-1, with D possibly matching TRBD1 (6 bases). The V gene's germline CDR1 is SGHTA and CDR2 FQGNSA. CDR3 length: 13 amino acids. V was clipped by 5 bases and J by 6 bases, with 11 bases between them. CDR3 amino acids: CASSPQGFNEQFF. The CDR3 DNA reads as TGTGCCAGCAGCCCGCAGGGGTTCAATGAGCAGTTCTTC.

This clonotype was counted only a few times. The CDR3: CATSREAGAGGTDTQYF. For the CDR3, the DNA is TGTGCCACCAGCAGAGAAGCGGGAGCAGGAGGGACAGATACGCAGTATTTT. The J gene is TRBJ2-3, the V gene TRBV15; 8 bases map to TRBD2. The CDR3 covers 17 residues. V was pared by 0 bases and J by 3 bases, with 8 bases of the junction left unmatched. CDR1 LNHNV and CDR2 YYDKDF come from the germline V gene (reference sequence).

With respect to this clonotype: A much bigger clone sits one base away, suggesting this may be a read error. The chain joins TRBV27 to TRBJ1-1, with D uncertain. The CDR3 loop spans 13 amino acids. V was shortened by 4 bases and J by 10 bases, with 16 bases between the two germline ends. The germline V gene encodes CDR1 MNHEY and CDR2 SMNVEV (reference sequence). The chain's CDR3 is CASSSPAPRVAFF. As DNA, the CDR3 is TGTGCCAGCAGTTCCCCGGCCCCCCGGGTAGCTTTCTTT.

The table lists this clonotype with many counts. This rearrangement joins TRBV2 to TRBJ2-3; 8 bases agree with TRBD2. CDR3 length: 14 residues. Per the germline V gene, CDR1 is SNHLY and CDR2 is FYNNEI. Unmatched junction bases numbered 7, after V lost 8 bases and J lost 3 bases. The CDR3 DNA reads as TGTGCCAGCGTAACGACTAGCGCTACAGATACGCAGTATTTT. Protein product: CASVTTSATDTQYF.

There are many counts of this clonotype. The J gene is TRBJ2-2, the V gene TRBV2, with TRBD2 as a possible D gene (6 bases). This CDR3 spans 13 amino acids. Germline V gene lookup returns CDR1 SNHLY and CDR2 FYNNEI. Trimming left V 8 bases short and J 11 bases short, with 18 bases between. The CDR3 nucleotides read TGTGCCAGCGGGACTGGACTGTCGGAAGAGCTGTTTTTT. Its translation: CASGTGLSEELFF.

The chain joins TRBV20-1 to TRBJ2-1, with 12 bases matching TRBD2. V was clipped by 5 bases and J by 4 bases; unmatched bases: 24. The CDR3 totals 21 residues. Germline values: CDR1 DFQATT, CDR2 SNEGSKA (reference sequence). The CDR3 loop reads CSAPVLAGGRGRGGPYNEQFF. The CDR3 nucleotides read TGCAGTGCTCCCGTTCTAGCGGGAGGGAGGGGTAGAGGGGGGCCTTACAATGAGCAGTTCTTC.

The V and J genes are TRBV7-9 and TRBJ2-1, with 8 bases matching TRBD2. V lost 6 bases and J lost 8; bases outside the gene matches: 12. Germline CDR1 SEHNR, CDR2 FQNEAQ (reference sequence). CDR3 length: 15 amino acids. The CDR3 region has the DNA TGTGCCAGCAGACCTCCGGGACTAGGCAACGATGAGCAGTTCTTC. Translated: CASRPPGLGNDEQFF.

CDR3 nucleotide sequence: TGTGCCAGCAGCGTAGAACAGGGGGCGGGGGATACGCAGTATTTT. This codes for CASSVEQGAGDTQYF. The chain employs TRBV9 and TRBJ2-3; 9 bases line up with TRBD1. V was clipped by 0 bases and J by 6 bases; unmatched bases: 5. The CDR3 has 15 residues. In germline, CDR1 is SGDLS, CDR2 YYNGEE.

Ten or more counts support this clonotype. The gene calls are TRBV20-1 and TRBJ2-2; 7 nucleotides line up with TRBD2. Trimming cost V 3 bases and J 3 bases; bases outside gene matches: 10. In germline, CDR1 is DFQATT, CDR2 SNEGSKA (reference sequence). The CDR3 consists of 16 residues. The CDR3 sequence is CSASDGGTPDTGELFF. The CDR3 nucleotides read TGCAGTGCTAGTGACGGGGGGACGCCGGACACCGGGGAGCTGTTTTTT.

The table lists this clonotype with many counts. This chain links TRBV5-1 with TRBJ1-1; unclear D gene. CDR1 is SGHRS, CDR2 YFSETQ, per germline. V lost 0 bases and J lost 8, with 5 bases in between. The CDR3 sequence is 11 residues long. The CDR3 reads CASSLGQEAFF. The DNA of the CDR3 is TGCGCCAGCAGCTTGGGACAAGAAGCTTTCTTT.

This clonotype was counted ten times or more. The rearrangement links TRBV20-1 to TRBJ2-7; 8 positions match TRBD2. J gave up 6 bases and V 3 bases, and 7 bases lay outside the gene matches. CDR3 length: 13 amino acids. CDR1 is DFQATT and CDR2 is SNEGSKA in the germline V gene (reference sequence). As DNA, the CDR3 is TGCAGTGCTAGCGTCACCGGGAGGGCCGAGCAGTACTTC. Protein sequence: CSASVTGRAEQYF.

This chain joins TRBV18 and TRBJ2-7; TRBD1 matches at 7 bases. The germline CDR1 and CDR2 sequences are KGHSH and LQKENI. The CDR3 spans 15 residues. V lost 6 bases to trimming and J lost 6 bases; unmatched junction nucleotides: 14. The CDR3 region has the DNA TGTGCCAGCTCCCTCGGGCAGGGGGACGTATCCGAGCAGTACTTC. It is translated as CASSLGQGDVSEQYF.

In its sample, this clonotype was seen many times. The chain joins TRBV2 to TRBJ1-5; D ambiguous. The germline CDR1 and CDR2 sequences are SNHLY and FYNNEI. This CDR3 region has 15 residues. V gave up 5 bases and J gave up 1 base, with 12 bases separating them. In nucleotides, the CDR3 is TGTGCCAGCAGTCGATTGGTCGACAGCAATCAGCCCCAGCATTTT. Its translation is CASSRLVDSNQPQHF.

This clonotype was picked up a small number of times. The chain has TRBV6-1 and TRBJ2-1; D is possibly TRBD1 or TRBD2 (5 bases each). The germline CDR1 and CDR2 sequences are MNHNS and SASEGT. The length of the CDR3 is 14 residues. Trimming removed 6 bases at V and 3 bases at J, with 12 bases between. This chain's CDR3 is CASRMTDYYNEQFF. The CDR3 DNA follows: TGTGCCAGCAGAATGACAGACTACTACAATGAGCAGTTCTTC.

This chain joins TRBV9 and TRBJ1-6, with 7 bases lining up with TRBD1. CDR3 length: 16 residues. Germline V gives CDR1 SGDLS, CDR2 YYNGEE. The ends lost 3 bases at V and 1 base at J; junction bases unmatched: 4. As DNA, the CDR3 is TGTGCCAGCAGCGCGCCAGGGGGTTCCTATAATTCACCCCTCCACTTT. This encodes CASSAPGGSYNSPLHF.

Concerning this clonotype: A read error may explain this, as a much larger clone is one base away. This chain connects TRBV20-1 to TRBJ2-7, with D maybe TRBD1 (5 bases). The CDR3 consists of 14 residues. CDR1 and CDR2 (germline): DFQATT, SNEGSKA (reference sequence). Here the CDR3 DNA reads TGCAGTGCTAGAGATCGGGCAGGGATCTACGAGCGGTACTTC. Its protein is CSARDRAGIYERYF.

This clonotype was picked up many times. The V gene is TRBV20-1, the J gene TRBJ2-1, with D tentatively TRBD1 (5 bases). Germline loops: CDR1 DFQATT, CDR2 SNEGSKA (reference sequence). The CDR3 sequence is 13 residues long. Trimming removed 3 bases from V and 4 bases from J, with 10 bases in between. The CDR3 nucleotides are TGCAGTGCTAGTTCGGACAATTACAATGAGCAGTTCTTC. It yields the protein CSASSDNYNEQFF.

The genes are TRBV10-3 and TRBJ2-3; D is undetermined. V lost 8 bases and J 6 bases, leaving 3 bases between the germline ends. CDR1 is ENHRY and CDR2 is SYGVKD in the germline V gene. This CDR3 region has 9 residues. Here the CDR3 reads CAIGDTQYF. The DNA for the CDR3 is TGTGCCATCGGGGATACGCAGTATTTT.

The rearrangement uses TRBV6-2 or TRBV6-3 and TRBJ2-7; TRBD1 matches 8 bases. This CDR3 has 14 residues. Germline V gene sequence: CDR1 MNHEY, CDR2 SVGEGT. V dropped 5 bases and J dropped 9; count of bases not matched to a gene: 12. For the CDR3, the DNA is TGTGCCAGCAGTGAACCTCAGGGGGCCTATAGGCAGTACTTC. Its translation is CASSEPQGAYRQYF.

This clonotype was recorded at least ten times. V usage is TRBV11-2 and J usage is TRBJ2-7; perhaps TRBD2 as D (6 bases). Germline V CDR1 and CDR2: SGHAT, FQNNGV. The CDR3 sequence is 15 residues long. V gave up 5 bases and J gave up 3 bases, with 17 bases separating them. The CDR3 region is CASSNLGGKFYEQYF. Here the CDR3 DNA reads TGTGCCAGCAGCAACCTGGGCGGGAAGTTCTACGAGCAGTACTTC.